The 12 T cell receptor beta chains listed next were all sequenced from one sample in a study of T-cell reconstitution after alpha-beta-depleted transplantation in children. Construction of the TCRbeta library involved unique molecular identifiers. Each CDR3 protein gets one entry after TCRdb re-called the PCR reads with MiXCR. The sample lists roughly 90,000 distinct CDR3 sequences, more than 10% occurring once. Sequencing used PBMCs from the stem cell graft donor, obtained from the stem cell graft. The receptors shown here come from a human donor who donated a stem cell graft to a child with inherited bone marrow failure.

At least ten counts were recorded for this clonotype. The V and J genes are TRBV7-8 and TRBJ2-2; TRBD1 agrees at 7 bases. The germline gives CDR1 SGHVS, CDR2 FQNEAQ. Unmatched junction bases numbered 7, after V lost 5 bases and J lost 7 bases. The CDR3 spans 14 residues. The CDR3 nucleotides are TGTGCCAGCAGCCAGACAGGGACGAACGGGGAGCTGTTTTTT. Amino acids: CASSQTGTNGELFF.

Ten or more counts support this clonotype. The rearrangement links TRBV9 to TRBJ1-5, with a possible D match to TRBD1 (5 bases). V lost 3 bases and J 3 bases, leaving 10 bases between the germline ends. Looked up from germline, CDR1 is SGDLS and CDR2 is YYNGEE. The CDR3 length is 14 residues. The CDR3 DNA follows: TGTGCCAGCAGCGCAGACAGATACAATCAGCCCCAGCATTTT. As protein: CASSADRYNQPQHF.

This clonotype was recorded at least ten times. The rearrangement joins TRBV28 to TRBJ2-1; 8 bases align to TRBD1. The germline V gene has CDR1 MDHEN and CDR2 SYDVKM. After removal of 4 bases from V and 5 bases from J, the junction contained 13 bases not matched to a gene. The CDR3 covers 17 residues. CDR3 residues: CASSYTDRDILHNEQFF. The DNA for the CDR3 is TGTGCCAGCAGTTATACGGACAGGGACATTCTTCACAATGAGCAGTTCTTC. Filled out from reference TRBV28 and TRBJ2-1, the complete variable domain reads DVKVTQSSRYLVKRTGEKVFLECVQDMDHENMFWYRQDPGLGLRLIYFSYDVKMKEKGDIPEGYSVSREKKERFSLILESASTNQTSMYLCASSYTDRDILHNEQFFGPGTRLTVL.

Many counts were recorded for this clonotype. This chain links TRBV7-9 with TRBJ1-6; D is unclear. In germline, CDR1 is SEHNR, CDR2 FQNEAQ (reference sequence). The CDR3 runs 13 residues. V was cut by 1 base and J by 8 bases, with 6 bases left in between. The CDR3 here is CASSLGGDSPLHF. The DNA for the CDR3 is TGTGCCAGCAGCTTAGGCGGAGATTCACCCCTCCACTTT.

This clonotype was counted at least ten times. J is TRBJ1-1 and V is TRBV6-2 or TRBV6-3; D gene ambiguous. The CDR3 is 17 amino acids. Germline V CDR1 and CDR2: MNHEY, SVGEGT. Trimming took off 5 bases at V and 1 base at J, with 20 bases between the two ends. The CDR3 nucleotides are TGTGCCAGCAGTCGCCCGGCTTTTCGGGAGGGGAACACTGAAGCTTTCTTT. Translation gives CASSRPAFREGNTEAFF.

This clonotype was counted at least ten times. This sequence joins TRBV7-9 and TRBJ1-1; D unresolved. Per the germline V gene, CDR1 is SEHNR and CDR2 is FQNEAQ (reference sequence). Trimming took off 8 bases at V and 3 bases at J, with 7 bases between the two ends. The CDR3 totals 11 residues. The CDR3 region has the DNA TGTGCCAGCGGGCGGGACACTGAAGCTTTCTTT. Translated, it gives CASGRDTEAFF.

At least ten counts were recorded for this clonotype. The chain couples TRBV18 to TRBJ1-2; D unresolved. This CDR3 spans 12 amino acids. Per germline, CDR1 KGHSH and CDR2 LQKENI. V shed 3 bases and J shed 1 base, with 3 bases lying between them. CDR3 DNA sequence: TGTGCCAGCTCACCCAATAACTATGGCTACACCTTC. Encoded protein: CASSPNNYGYTF.

This clonotype was counted ten times or more. V usage is TRBV4-1 and J usage is TRBJ2-1, with D possibly being TRBD2 (5 bases). This CDR3 spans 13 amino acids. Germline V gives CDR1 MGHRA, CDR2 YSYEKL. The V end was cut by 0 bases, the J end by 8 bases, with 8 bases between. CDR3 in amino acids: CASSQDRGYEQFF. DNA of the CDR3: TGCGCCAGCAGCCAAGATCGGGGATATGAGCAGTTCTTC.

This clonotype was observed a handful of times. The chain combines TRBV7-2 with TRBJ2-1; the D is unclear. In germline, CDR1 is SGHTA, CDR2 FQGNSA. The CDR3 extends over 15 amino acids. V was trimmed by 2 bases and J by 6 bases, leaving 14 bases between them. CDR3 protein: CASSLMRPPLNEQFF. CDR3 nucleotide sequence: TGTGCCAGCAGCTTAATGCGACCGCCGCTCAATGAGCAGTTCTTC.

In this sample, this clonotype turned up a few times. The chain joins TRBV7-9 to TRBJ1-2; D is possibly TRBD1 (5 bases). Germline V gene data show CDR1 as SEHNR and CDR2 as FQNEAQ (reference sequence). There are 14 residues in the CDR3. V was clipped by 5 bases and J by 5 bases, with 15 bases between them. As DNA, the CDR3 is TGTGCCAGCAGCGGCCCTGGGACGGAATATGGCTACACCTTC. It encodes CASSGPGTEYGYTF.

This clonotype was seen repeatedly, ten times or more. The chain employs TRBV5-1 and TRBJ2-7; 10 nucleotides line up with TRBD1. Looked up from germline, CDR1 is SGHRS and CDR2 is YFSETQ. This CDR3 is built from 15 residues. Trimming at V came to 0 bases and at J to 7 bases, leaving 7 bases not matched to a gene. CDR3: CASSLAGTGEEEQYF. The CDR3 region has the DNA TGCGCCAGCAGCTTGGCCGGGACAGGGGAAGAAGAGCAGTACTTC. The full variable domain, rest sourced from reference TRBV5-1 and TRBJ2-7, is KAGVTQTPRYLIKTRGQQVTLSCSPISGHRSVSWYQQTPGQGLQFLFEYFSETQRNKGNFPGRFSGRQFSNSRSEMNVSTLELGDSALYLCASSLAGTGEEEQYFGPGTRLTVT.

This clonotype was observed many times. The V and J genes are TRBV14 and TRBJ2-3, with TRBD1 matching 9 bases. Germline assignment: CDR1 SGHDN and CDR2 FVKESK. The CDR3 spans 15 residues. The V segment lost 4 bases and the J segment 3 bases; nucleotides outside the gene matches: 5. CDR3 loop: CASSLLGQGTDTQYF. CDR3 in DNA: TGTGCCAGCAGCCTCCTGGGACAGGGAACAGATACGCAGTATTTT.